This is a list of T cell receptor beta chains from one sample in a study of Tregs in tolerant kidney transplant recipients. TCRdb's copy holds only in-frame clones and misses some; the assay was immunoSEQ multiplex PCR. The sample carries about 44,000 clones, nearly 97% recorded once. These receptors lack a known antigen. The sample was Tregs from blood cultured with allogeneic cells. All receptors come from a human donor in good health. Both conserved end residues are part of each CDR3. The order of the fields is V gene, clone size, D gene, J gene, CDR3 protein, CDR3 DNA. D genes are given only for firm matches. For some rows the clone size is stated as once, few or many, or as a class when expanded; others skip it.

TRBV9,.,TRBD1,TRBJ2-2,CASSHLTGGSGGELFF,TGTGCCAGCAGCCATTTAACAGGGGGCTCTGGCGGGGAGCTGTTTTTT
TRBV9,.,.,TRBJ1-1,CASSVAAGHNTEAFF,TGTGCCAGCAGCGTAGCTGCAGGGCATAACACTGAAGCTTTCTTT
TRBV10-3,.,.,TRBJ1-3,CAISAKPTFSGNTIYF,TGTGCCATCAGTGCCAAGCCGACGTTCTCTGGAAACACCATATATTTT
TRBV27,.,.,TRBJ1-4,CASSLRGRLNEKLFF,TGTGCCAGCAGTTTAAGAGGGAGGCTTAATGAAAAACTGTTTTTT
TRBV7-9,.,.,TRBJ1-1,CASSLAVGYSPTEAFF,TGTGCCAGCAGCTTAGCAGTAGGCTACAGCCCCACTGAAGCTTTCTTT
TRBV10-1,.,TRBD2,TRBJ2-7,CASSDQLAGGYEQYF,TGCGCCAGCAGTGACCAACTAGCGGGAGGGTACGAGCAGTACTTC
TRBV19,.,.,TRBJ2-7,CASSLDMQGKREQYF,TGTGCCAGCAGCCTTGATATGCAGGGGAAGCGGGAGCAGTACTTC
TRBV7-8,.,TRBD1,TRBJ2-1,CASSHYGTGRNNEQFF,TGTGCCAGCAGCCATTACGGGACAGGGCGAAACAATGAGCAGTTCTTC
TRBV7-9,.,.,TRBJ1-1,CASSVIDREAFF,TGTGCCAGCAGCGTCATCGACAGGGAAGCTTTCTTT
TRBV2,.,.,TRBJ2-3,CASSTGTGDTQYF,TGTGCCAGCTCGACGGGGACCGGAGATACGCAGTATTTT
TRBV6-6,.,.,TRBJ2-7,CASSYSGIEQYF,TGTGCCAGCAGTTACTCGGGAATCGAGCAGTACTTC
TRBV7-9,.,.,TRBJ2-7,CASSPQGRTYEQYF,TGTGCCAGCAGCCCTCAGGGTAGGACCTACGAGCAGTACTTC
TRBV7-6,.,TRBD2,TRBJ2-1,CASSLMAGASGGPDHNEQFF,TGTGCCAGCAGCTTAATGGCGGGGGCTAGCGGGGGCCCCGACCACAATGAGCAGTTCTTC
TRBV6-5,.,.,TRBJ1-2,CASSYYDIAGFYGYTF,TGTGCCAGCAGTTACTATGACATTGCAGGGTTCTATGGCTACACCTTC
TRBV5-1,.,TRBD2,TRBJ2-7,CASSSASGYEQYF,TGCGCCAGCAGCTCGGCTAGCGGCTACGAGCAGTACTTC
TRBV10-1,.,TRBD2,TRBJ2-1,CASSDPFVDSGRLGYNEQFF,TGCGCCAGCAGTGACCCCTTTGTCGATAGCGGGAGGTTGGGCTACAATGAGCAGTTCTTC
TRBV5-1,once,.,TRBJ2-6,CASSPRGTDRFGANVLTF,TGCGCCAGCAGCCCACGCGGGACGGATAGGTTTGGGGCCAACGTCCTGACTTTC
TRBV6-5,.,.,TRBJ1-4,CASSLDLNEKLFF,TGTGCCAGCAGCCTGGACCTGAATGAAAAACTGTTTTTT
TRBV7-3,.,.,TRBJ2-1,CASSLGGFEQFF,TGTGCCAGCAGCTTAGGGGGATTTGAGCAGTTCTTC
TRBV29-1,.,.,TRBJ2-1,CSVDGPSSYNEQFF,TGCAGCGTTGACGGTCCAAGCTCCTACAATGAGCAGTTCTTC
TRBV29-1,.,.,TRBJ2-2,CSASRDNTGELFF,TGCAGCGCATCCAGGGATAACACCGGGGAGCTGTTTTTT
TRBV5-6,.,TRBD2,TRBJ2-3,CASSLFGSGRQADTQYF,TGTGCCAGCAGCTTGTTCGGCAGCGGGAGGCAGGCAGATACGCAGTATTTT
TRBV28,once,TRBD1,TRBJ1-2,CASSAPGQGYGYTF,TGTGCCAGCAGTGCCCCCGGACAGGGGTATGGCTACACCTTC
TRBV5-1,.,TRBD2,TRBJ2-1,CASSPGLGLAGRRSYNEQFF,TGCGCCAGCAGCCCGGGGCTAGGACTAGCGGGAAGGAGGTCCTACAATGAGCAGTTCTTC
TRBV9,.,.,TRBJ1-5,CASSVGSGDQPQHF,TGTGCCAGCAGCGTAGGGTCTGGCGATCAGCCCCAGCATTTT
TRBV7-9,.,TRBD1,TRBJ2-1,CASSPYLLGTVYNEQFF,TGTGCCAGCAGCCCCTATCTCCTCGGGACAGTCTACAATGAGCAGTTCTTC
TRBV19,.,TRBD2,TRBJ2-5,CATRTGGTGTQYF,TGTGCCACCCGGACGGGGGGGACGGGGACCCAGTACTTC
TRBV7-9,.,TRBD1,TRBJ2-1,CASRIRGQGGEQFF,TGTGCCAGCAGAATAAGAGGACAGGGCGGTGAGCAGTTCTTC
TRBV5-1,.,TRBD1,TRBJ2-3,CASSYDRGIGTDTQYF,TGCGCCAGCAGCTATGACAGGGGCATAGGCACAGATACGCAGTATTTT
TRBV4-2,.,.,TRBJ1-2,CASSQEKGGVGGYTF,TGTGCCAGCAGCCAAGAAAAGGGTGGGGTGGGAGGCTACACCTTC
TRBV5-1,.,TRBD2,TRBJ2-1,CASSLGGLADSYNEQFF,TGCGCCAGCAGCCTGGGGGGACTAGCGGACTCCTACAATGAGCAGTTCTTC
TRBV9,.,TRBD2,TRBJ2-5,CASSVPGLAEKETQYF,TGTGCCAGCAGCGTGCCGGGACTAGCGGAAAAAGAGACCCAGTACTTC
TRBV18,.,.,TRBJ1-1,CASSPLHGSQNTEAFF,TGTGCCAGCTCACCACTTCACGGTAGTCAGAACACTGAAGCTTTCTTT
TRBV18,once,.,TRBJ1-2,CASSPPLLFFSGYTF,TGTGCCAGCTCACCTCCGCTCCTCTTTTTCTCTGGCTACACCTTC
TRBV5-4,once,TRBD1,TRBJ1-1,CASSLGQRTGWQNTEAFF,TGTGCCAGCAGCTTGGGCCAAAGGACAGGGTGGCAGAACACTGAAGCTTTCTTT
TRBV6-5,.,.,TRBJ2-3,CASSYSNPSTDTQYF,TGTGCCAGCAGTTACTCGAACCCTAGCACAGATACGCAGTATTTT
TRBV27,.,.,TRBJ1-5,CASRPQGIQPQHF,TGTGCCAGCAGGCCCCAGGGGATCCAGCCCCAGCATTTT
TRBV5-6,.,TRBD1,TRBJ1-4,CASSSQGAGPVEKLFF,TGTGCCAGCAGTTCACAGGGGGCGGGTCCGGTTGAAAAACTGTTTTTT
TRBV11-2,.,.,TRBJ2-2,CASSPQGTGELFF,TGTGCCAGCAGCCCCCAGGGGACCGGGGAGCTGTTTTTT
TRBV1,.,.,TRBJ2-5,CTSTAGGEETQYF,TGCACCAGCACCGCCGGGGGGGAAGAGACCCAGTACTTC
TRBV9,.,.,TRBJ2-3,CASSVGTQRRGGTQYF,TGTGCCAGCAGCGTAGGGACTCAACGACGCGGCGGTACGCAGTATTTT
TRBV7-3,.,.,TRBJ1-1,CASSLILGTEAFF,TGTGCCAGCAGCTTAATTTTGGGGACTGAAGCTTTCTTT
TRBV11-2,.,TRBD2,TRBJ2-3,CASSLAGAGTDTQYF,TGTGCCAGCAGCTTGGCGGGAGCAGGGACAGATACGCAGTATTTT
TRBV11-3,.,TRBD1,TRBJ2-7,CASSSGQGAREQYF,TGTGCCAGCAGCTCGGGACAGGGGGCGAGGGAGCAGTACTTC
TRBV30,once,TRBD1,TRBJ2-7,CAWSALGTARGEQYF,TGTGCCTGGAGTGCCCTCGGGACAGCACGGGGCGAGCAGTACTTC
TRBV30,.,.,TRBJ1-5,CAWARSYGTQPQHF,TGTGCCTGGGCCCGAAGTTATGGTACTCAGCCCCAGCATTTT
TRBV10-3,.,TRBD1,TRBJ2-7,CAIPPGTATYEQYF,TGTGCCATACCGCCCGGGACAGCTACCTACGAGCAGTACTTC
TRBV6-6,.,.,TRBJ2-7,CASSYSRVSRQYF,TGTGCCAGCAGTTACTCACGAGTTAGTCGGCAGTACTTC